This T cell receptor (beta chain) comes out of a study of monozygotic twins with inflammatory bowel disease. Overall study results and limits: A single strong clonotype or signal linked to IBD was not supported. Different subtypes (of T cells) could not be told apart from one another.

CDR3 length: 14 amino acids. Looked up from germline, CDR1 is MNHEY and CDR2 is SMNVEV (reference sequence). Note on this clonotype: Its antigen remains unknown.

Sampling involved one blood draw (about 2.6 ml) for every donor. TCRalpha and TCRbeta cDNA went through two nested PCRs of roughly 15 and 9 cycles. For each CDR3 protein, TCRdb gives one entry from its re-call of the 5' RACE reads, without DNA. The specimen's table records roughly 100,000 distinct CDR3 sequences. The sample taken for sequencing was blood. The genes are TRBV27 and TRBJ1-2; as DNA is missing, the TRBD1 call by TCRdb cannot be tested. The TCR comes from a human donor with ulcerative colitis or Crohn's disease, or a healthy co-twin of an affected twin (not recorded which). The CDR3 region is CASSSGQGIYGYTF.